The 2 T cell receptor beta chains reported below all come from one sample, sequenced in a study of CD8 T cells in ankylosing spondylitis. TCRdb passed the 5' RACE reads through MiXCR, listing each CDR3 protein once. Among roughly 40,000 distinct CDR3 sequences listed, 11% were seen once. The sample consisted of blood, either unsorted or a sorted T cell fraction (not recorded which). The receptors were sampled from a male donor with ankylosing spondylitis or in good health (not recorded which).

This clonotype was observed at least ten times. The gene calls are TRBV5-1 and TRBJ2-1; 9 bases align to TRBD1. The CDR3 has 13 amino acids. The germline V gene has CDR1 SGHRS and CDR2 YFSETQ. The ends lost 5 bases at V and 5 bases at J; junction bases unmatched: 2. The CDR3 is CASSWDRDNEQFF. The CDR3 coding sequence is TGCGCCAGCAGTTGGGACAGGGACAATGAGCAGTTCTTC.

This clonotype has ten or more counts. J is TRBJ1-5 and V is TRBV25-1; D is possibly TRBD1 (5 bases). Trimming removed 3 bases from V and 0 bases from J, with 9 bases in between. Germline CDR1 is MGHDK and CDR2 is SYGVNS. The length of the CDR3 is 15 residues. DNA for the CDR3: TGTGCCAGCAGTGATGGGACTTATAGCAATCAGCCCCAGCATTTT. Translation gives CASSDGTYSNQPQHF.